Sequencing of this T cell receptor beta chain was carried out in a study of T cells expressing NK-cell markers. The CDR3 extends over 14 amino acids. No DNA is given; TCRdb re-called the 5' RACE reads and lists each CDR3 protein once. This listing includes about 450,000 distinct CDR3 sequences. This chain joins TRBV12-3 or TRBV12-4 and TRBJ2-3; TCRdb outputs TRBD2, but without DNA this stays unchecked. Material for sequencing was blood T cells: a sorted CD56 or NKG2C T cell subset, CD4+ or CD8+ T cells, or bulk PBMC T cells (not recorded which). This clonotype was obtained from a woman aged 18 to 75 in good health. The CDR3 spells CASSLTSGGDTQYF.